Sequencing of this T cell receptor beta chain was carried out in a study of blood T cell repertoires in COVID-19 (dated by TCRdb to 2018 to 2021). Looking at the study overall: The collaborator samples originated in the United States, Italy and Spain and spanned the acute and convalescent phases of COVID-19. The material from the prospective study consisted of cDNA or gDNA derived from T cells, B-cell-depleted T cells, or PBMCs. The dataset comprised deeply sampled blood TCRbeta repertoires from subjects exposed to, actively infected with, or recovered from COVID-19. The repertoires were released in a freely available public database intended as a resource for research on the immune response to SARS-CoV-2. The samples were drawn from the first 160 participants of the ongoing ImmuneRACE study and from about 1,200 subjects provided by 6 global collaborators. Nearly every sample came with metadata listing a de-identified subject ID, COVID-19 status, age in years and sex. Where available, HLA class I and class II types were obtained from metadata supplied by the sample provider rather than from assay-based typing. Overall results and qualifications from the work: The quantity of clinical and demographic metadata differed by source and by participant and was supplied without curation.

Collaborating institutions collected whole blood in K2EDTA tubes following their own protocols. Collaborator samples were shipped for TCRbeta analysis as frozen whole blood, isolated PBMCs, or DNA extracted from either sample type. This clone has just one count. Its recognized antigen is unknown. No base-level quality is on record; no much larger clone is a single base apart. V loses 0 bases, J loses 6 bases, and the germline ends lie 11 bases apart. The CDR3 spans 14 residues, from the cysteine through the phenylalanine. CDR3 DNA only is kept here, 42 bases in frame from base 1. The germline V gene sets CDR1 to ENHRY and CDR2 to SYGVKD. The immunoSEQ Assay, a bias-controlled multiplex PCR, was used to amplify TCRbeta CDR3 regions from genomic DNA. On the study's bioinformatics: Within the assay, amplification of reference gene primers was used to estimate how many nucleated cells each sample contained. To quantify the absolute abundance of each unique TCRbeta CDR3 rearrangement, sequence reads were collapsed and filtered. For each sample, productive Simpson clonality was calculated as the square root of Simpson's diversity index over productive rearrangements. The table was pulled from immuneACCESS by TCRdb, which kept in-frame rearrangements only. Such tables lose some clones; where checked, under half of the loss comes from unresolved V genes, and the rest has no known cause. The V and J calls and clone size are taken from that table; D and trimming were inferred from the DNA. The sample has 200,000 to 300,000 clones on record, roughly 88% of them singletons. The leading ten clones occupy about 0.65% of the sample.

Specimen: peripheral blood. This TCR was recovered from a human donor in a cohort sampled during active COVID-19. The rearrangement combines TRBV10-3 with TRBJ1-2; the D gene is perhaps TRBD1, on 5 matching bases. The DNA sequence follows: TGTGCCATCAGTGAGTCAAAGGAAGGGGATGGCTACACCTTC. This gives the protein CAISESKEGDGYTF.